These 9 T cell receptor beta chains were sequenced from one sample in a study of PD-1 blockade in classical Hodgkin lymphoma. Time point noted: newly diagnosed, previously untreated cHL patient sample. Isolation of CD8+ T cells from thawed PBMCs used magnetic negative selection. Profiled with immunoSEQ multiplex PCR; TCRdb holds only in-frame clones, not every one. The sample has 3,000 to 4,000 clones, over 70% seen once; the top ten hold about 16%. The sample taken for sequencing was CD8+ T cells from blood. The receptors were gathered from a human donor with classical Hodgkin lymphoma.

This chain connects TRBV28 to TRBJ1-5; TRBD1 is a possible D gene (6 bases). Trimming removed 6 bases at V and 5 bases at J, with 11 bases between. Per the germline V gene, CDR1 is MDHEN and CDR2 is SYDVKM. The CDR3 has 13 residues. Here the CDR3 reads CASSLPGDQPQHF. CDR3 coding DNA: TGTGCCAGCAGCCTCCCAGGGGATCAGCCCCAGCATTTT.

This rearrangement joins TRBV28 to TRBJ2-7; D possibly corresponds to TRBD1 (6 bases). This CDR3 region has 17 residues. Germline values: CDR1 MDHEN, CDR2 SYDVKM. V was clipped by 4 bases and J by 3 bases, with 22 bases between them. The CDR3 sequence: CASSSPSRVGAGYEQYF. The CDR3 coding sequence is TGTGCCAGCAGTTCTCCCTCAAGGGTGGGGGCGGGCTACGAGCAGTACTTC.

The genes are TRBV4-3 and TRBJ1-5; tentative D call: TRBD1 (6 bases). The CDR3 extends over 16 amino acids. Germline CDR1 is LGHNA and CDR2 is YSLEER. Trimming took off 0 bases at V and 2 bases at J, with 11 bases between the two ends. This CDR3 is CASSQEGGYGNQPQHF. CDR3 bases: TGCGCCAGCAGCCAAGAAGGGGGGTACGGCAATCAGCCCCAGCATTTT.

This chain connects TRBV4-1 to TRBJ1-2; the D is unclear. CDR1 is MGHRA, CDR2 YSYEKL, per germline. The ends were cut back, 0 bases at V and 8 bases at J, with 16 bases in the middle. This CDR3 has 15 residues. Here the CDR3 DNA reads TGCGCCAGCAGCCAAGATGAGGCGGAGCGAGCGGGCTACACCTTC. The encoded protein is CASSQDEAERAGYTF.

This clone appeared a single time. CDR3 sequence (DNA): TGTGCCAGCAGCTCCGGACACACTGGATTTAATGAAAAACTGTTTTTT. Its protein product is CASSSGHTGFNEKLFF. The chain joins TRBV7-9 to TRBJ1-4; perhaps TRBD1 as D (5 bases). V lost 4 bases and J 4 bases, leaving 16 bases between the germline ends. The CDR3 loop spans 16 amino acids. In germline, CDR1 is SEHNR, CDR2 FQNEAQ (reference sequence).

This clone was counted only a few times. The chain joins TRBV4-2 to TRBJ1-2; no definite D call. CDR1 is LGHNA and CDR2 is YNFKEQ in the germline V gene. Trimming shortened V by 0 bases and J by 5 bases, and 4 bases separated the two germline ends. The CDR3 has 12 amino acids. The DNA for the CDR3 is TGTGCCAGCAGCCAAGACCCGTATGGCTACACCTTC. Protein sequence: CASSQDPYGYTF.

The chain's CDR3 is CASSWGQLQYF. CDR3 bases: TGTGCCAGCAGTTGGGGACAGTTGCAGTACTTC. The gene calls are TRBV6-5 and TRBJ2-7, with 7 bases matching TRBD1. CDR3 length: 11 residues. Germline lookup yields CDR1 MNHEY and CDR2 SVGAGI. The junction had 3 bases not matched to a gene; V was cut back by 4 bases and J by 9 bases.

This rearrangement joins TRBV5-4 to TRBJ2-5, with TRBD2 matching 13 bases. CDR3 length: 16 residues. J was trimmed by 2 bases and V by 4 bases; bases with no gene match: 5. Germline V gives CDR1 SGHNT, CDR2 YYREEE (reference sequence). The CDR3 DNA sequence: TGTGCCAGCAGCGGACGGACTAGCGGGAGTCAAGAGACCCAGTACTTC. Translation: CASSGRTSGSQETQYF.

Only one count was recorded for this clone. This chain uses TRBV6-1 with TRBJ1-1; D is unclear. The V gene lost 3 bases and the J gene lost 0 bases, with 8 bases spanning the gap. The CDR3 length is 14 residues. Germline V CDR1 and CDR2: MNHNS, SASEGT. This CDR3 is CASSDWEMNTEAFF. The CDR3, as DNA: TGTGCCAGCAGTGATTGGGAGATGAACACTGAAGCTTTCTTT.